This TCR beta chain was sequenced in a study of blood T cell repertoires in COVID-19. Looking at the study overall: The origin of the acute and convalescent COVID-19 samples was the United States, Italy and Spain.

Authors' methods: Cell counts per sample came from amplifying reference gene primers. Using immunoSEQ multiplex PCR, the repertoire was profiled, and TCRdb retains in-frame clones only, with some absent. D and trimming come from the DNA, and the V and J calls and clone size come from that table. Found here are around 99,000 clones, about nine tenths of them singletons; the top ten hold roughly 1.2%. Sequencing was done on a sample of peripheral blood. The TCR sequence derives from a woman under 40 with acute or convalescent COVID-19.

CDR3 residues: CASRRVGELFF. The CDR3 coding sequence is TGTGCCAGCCGTAGAGTTGGGGAGCTGTTTTTT. The J gene is TRBJ2-2, the V gene TRBV6-5; D is unclear. Trimming shortened V by 8 bases and J by 8 bases, and 9 bases separated the two germline ends. The CDR3 totals 11 residues. Germline CDR1 and CDR2: MNHEY and SVGAGI.